This passage covers 3 T cell receptor beta chains from one sample sequenced in a study of shared clonotypes between healthy human individuals. CD45RO-negative, CCR7-positively selected cells formed the naive CD8 fraction, excluding terminally differentiated effector memory CD45RA+ cells. Profiled with immunoSEQ multiplex PCR; TCRdb holds only in-frame clones, not every one. In the table there are about 2.2 million clones, 90% to 95% of which are singletons. Material: naive CD8+ T cells from PBMCs. The receptors originated from a man younger than 35 in good health. Some clones in this sample may be carry-over from other donors' samples.

V is TRBV29-1 and J is TRBJ1-1; D remains ambiguous. The CDR3 is 15 amino acids. The germline CDR1 and CDR2 sequences are SQVTM and ANQGSEA. Trimming cost V 7 bases and J 3 bases, with 21 bases left between them. CDR3 region: CSEADPGRKDTEAFF. CDR3 bases: TGCAGCGAAGCGGACCCGGGGAGGAAGGACACTGAAGCTTTCTTT.

The rearrangement links TRBV27 to TRBJ1-2; 7 nucleotides match TRBD1. V shed 3 bases and J 8 bases; nucleotides not matched to a gene: 18. CDR3 length: 17 amino acids. Germline lookup yields CDR1 MNHEY and CDR2 SMNVEV (reference sequence). The CDR3 nucleotides are TGTGCCAGCAGTTTTCGAGGACAGGCCGTTAGGGGTGGAGGCTACACCTTC. Translating it yields CASSFRGQAVRGGGYTF.

This chain links TRBV6-5 with TRBJ2-1; TRBD2 matches 11 bases. The CDR3 runs to 15 residues. Germline lookup yields CDR1 MNHEY and CDR2 SVGAGI. V was pared by 3 bases and J by 9 bases, with 7 bases of the junction left unmatched. CDR3 in amino acids: CASSYSGRAGSEQFF. In DNA form, the CDR3 reads TGTGCCAGCAGTTATAGCGGGAGGGCTGGGAGTGAGCAGTTCTTC.